The clone carrying this T cell receptor beta chain has a count of ten or more. Its antigen remains unknown. The sample belongs to a study of T cells in Graves' hyperthyroidism and ophthalmopathy. Template material for amplifying TCR beta CDR3 regions consisted of RNA transcripts. HTBI primers were employed in a first-round RT-PCR of the TCR CDR3. MiXCR, run by TCRdb on the multiplex PCR reads, gives a single entry per CDR3 protein. This sample yields a few hundred thousand distinct CDR3 sequences, of which less than 20% are seen a single time; 35% to 50% belongs to the top ten. The study's findings and limits: Stable hyperthyroidism was separated from ophthalmopathy by a model based on 13 V-J features.

Germline loops: CDR1 SNHLY, CDR2 FYNNEI. The V and J ends lost 8 bases and 5 bases, in that order; junction bases with no gene match: 8. The CDR3 loop spans 13 amino acids. The sequenced material came from blood. The TCR sequence derives from a man between 18 and 35 years old with Graves' ophthalmopathy. The gene calls are TRBV2 and TRBJ1-2; TRBD1 aligns across 7 bases. Here the CDR3 reads CASDPQGVYGYTF. The CDR3 region has the DNA TGTGCCAGCGACCCTCAGGGGGTGTATGGCTACACCTTC.